The 5 T cell receptor beta chains reported below all come from one sample, sequenced in a study of blood T cell repertoires in COVID-19. Data came from immunoSEQ multiplex PCR; TCRdb stores just in-frame clones and leaves some out. The table records some 120,000 clones, 80% to 90% of them present only once. The specimen sequenced was peripheral blood. These receptors came from a man in his forties with acute or convalescent COVID-19.

The V gene is TRBV29-1, the J gene TRBJ2-7; TRBD1 agrees at 9 bases. The CDR3 contains 14 residues. CDR1 is SQVTM, CDR2 ANQGSEA, per germline. Germline trimming cut 7 bases from V and 1 base from J; bases unmatched to any gene: 8. The DNA of the CDR3 is TGCAGCGCTTTCGGGACAGGGAAATCCTACGAGCAGTACTTC. Its protein is CSAFGTGKSYEQYF.

The chain links TRBV3-1 (or the pseudogene TRBV3-2) to TRBJ1-6; 8 bases fit TRBD1. The CDR3 has 17 residues. V lost 1 base and J lost 6; bases outside the gene matches: 8. Germline V gene lookup returns CDR1 LGHDT and CDR2 YNNKEL (reference sequence). CDR3 residues: CASSQAARTGSNSPLHF. DNA of the CDR3: TGTGCCAGCAGCCAAGCCGCGAGGACAGGGAGTAATTCACCCCTCCACTTT.

The chain links TRBV19 to TRBJ2-3, with TRBD2 matching 12 bases. The germline gives CDR1 LNHDA, CDR2 SQIVND (reference sequence). J gave up 3 bases and V 0 bases, and 1 base lay outside the gene matches. The CDR3 covers 16 residues. The CDR3 DNA follows: TGTGCCAGTAGTATAGACACTAGCGGGGGGACAGATACGCAGTATTTT. It translates to CASSIDTSGGTDTQYF.

J is TRBJ2-3 and V is TRBV11-2; TRBD2 matches 7 bases. The CDR3 is 15 amino acids. CDR1 and CDR2 (germline): SGHAT, FQNNGV. V lost 1 base and J lost 2; bases outside the gene matches: 3. CDR3 DNA sequence: TGTGCCAGCAGCTTAGGACTAGCTGTCACAGATACGCAGTATTTT. It translates to CASSLGLAVTDTQYF.

This clone was observed a few times. The genes are TRBV4-1 and TRBJ2-1, with 11 bases fitting TRBD1. Trimming at V came to 5 bases and at J to 5 bases, leaving 5 bases not matched to a gene. This CDR3 contains 15 residues. Germline V CDR1 and CDR2: MGHRA, YSYEKL. CDR3 in DNA: TGCGCCAGCAGCACAACGGGACAGGGGGACAATGAGCAGTTCTTC. This gives the protein CASSTTGQGDNEQFF.